This record looks at one T cell receptor beta chain sequence and its context. Its antigen is undetermined. This sample was taken from a study of blood T cells in healthy people across ages. The second PCR ran roughly 7 to 12 cycles with a sample-barcoded 5' primer and J-beta primers. TCRdb used MiXCR to reprocess the 5' RACE reads, holding one entry per CDR3 protein. The data show roughly 800,000 distinct CDR3 sequences, 35% to 40% seen once. The study recruited healthy Caucasian donors from Russia who were aged about 6 to 100. Study-level results: Older age coincided with a roughly linear decline in TCR beta diversity per million T cells.

V shed 1 base and J shed 4 bases, with 13 bases lying between them. Germline CDR1 and CDR2: LGHNA and YSLEER. The CDR3 is made up of 15 amino acids. Sample: blood. The chain couples TRBV4-3 to TRBJ1-1; D is ambiguous. The receptor comes from a man aged 18 to 30 in good health. Here the CDR3 DNA reads TGCGCCAGCAGCCAAGCGGGCCCTATCTCCACTGAAGCTTTCTTT. The encoded protein is CASSQAGPISTEAFF.